This T cell receptor beta chain comes out of a study of CD4 T cells in relation to SARS-CoV-2 and coronaviruses. In the study overall: The restricting HLA molecule for shared crossreactive spike epitopes was mapped.

This CDR3 region has 16 residues. Germline V lookup: CDR1 MNHEY, CDR2 SMNVEV (reference sequence). Between the trimmed V and J ends, which lost 10 bases and 2 bases, there was a span of 22 bases. CD4+ T cells from unexposed donors were obtained before the COVID-19 pandemic (2011-2018). Using immunoSEQ multiplex PCR, the repertoire was profiled, and TCRdb retains in-frame clones only, with some absent. The sample consists of some 68,000 clones, more than 85% of them appearing once. This TCR was sampled from a human donor in good health. The sample taken for sequencing was naive CD4+ T cells from PBMCs. The subset was: naive CD4+ T cells isolated by negative enrichment. The rearrangement links TRBV27 to TRBJ2-3, with D unresolved. CDR3: CAIFSLRRTITDTQYF. In DNA form, the CDR3 reads TGTGCCATCTTCTCTCTAAGACGGACCATCACAGATACGCAGTATTTT.